This T cell receptor beta chain was obtained from a study of T cells in Graves' hyperthyroidism and ophthalmopathy (dated by TCRdb to between 2018 and 2021). Background on the whole study: Peripheral blood was collected at initial diagnosis, before any treatment. TCR V-J signatures able to tell the groups apart were searched for in a discovery cohort of 100 patients, of whom roughly 42 had Graves' ophthalmopathy and 57 had stable Graves' hyperthyroidism. Whether ophthalmopathy could be predicted prospectively was tested in an independent validation cohort made up of 18 hyperthyroidism patients plus 17 patients who later progressed to ophthalmopathy. For training and testing, the roughly 97 patients in the discovery cohort were randomly divided in a 7:3 ratio. In addition, the study compared T-cell repertoires in thyroid tissue and in blood from six Graves' hyperthyroidism patients. After blood sampling, hyperthyroidism patients were treated with methimazole at a starting dose of 30 mg daily, and ophthalmopathy patients were treated with high-dose intravenous methylprednisolone. TCR Vbeta CDR3 sequencing of 130 to 150 peripheral blood samples (43 ophthalmopathy, under 80 hyperthyroidism and roughly 17 progressor patients) is reported in the paper. General conclusions and limits of the study: Ophthalmopathy was separated from stable hyperthyroidism by a 13 V-J signature model, with 87.88% sensitivity and roughly 84% specificity obtained in cross-validation and 80%/75% obtained in testing. No statistical method was used to set the sample size in advance, and investigators knew the group allocation. In validation, the model predicted progression to ophthalmopathy with over 65% sensitivity and about 72% specificity, a median of 6.5 months before onset. Most expanded thyroid clonotypes (frequency above 0.001) were also detected in blood, a finding suggesting that blood repertoires may reflect thyroid immune responses.

A patient counted as having stable Graves' hyperthyroidism if no progression to ophthalmopathy occurred over 18 months of follow-up. Hyperthyroidism patients were newly diagnosed, had a disease duration of under 2 months, and were aged 18 to 65 years. Any patient with an uncontrolled infection, another autoimmune disease, pregnancy or lactation was excluded. Diagnoses were established on the basis of clinical symptoms, serum thyroxine and TRAb, thyroid ultrasound, and orbital computed tomography. Ficoll-Paque density gradient centrifugation was used to isolate PBMCs from under 11 ml of fresh peripheral blood. Total RNA was extracted with Trizol reagent, and quality was checked on an Agilent 2100 Bioanalyzer. Reading from cysteine to phenylalanine, the CDR3 counts 13 amino acids. Left in the record is the CDR3 DNA by itself, 39 bases read in frame from the first base. Reading the germline V gene gives CDR1 MNHEY and CDR2 SVGEGT. The V end loses 3 bases and the J end loses 6 bases, and a stretch of 11 bases separates them.

With respect to this clonotype: No antigen is known for it. Nothing much larger sits one base from this clone, and base qualities are not available.

The TCR beta CDR3 regions were amplified from the RNA transcripts. The first round of RT-PCR for the TCR CDR3 was performed with the HTBI primer set and the Qiagen OneStep RT-PCR kit. The libraries were constructed in a second round of multiplex PCR and then size-selected and purified. The libraries were sequenced on an Illumina HiSeq2000 using paired-end 100 bp reads. Regarding the original processing steps: SOAPnuke was used to process the raw data, removing reads that contained adapters or uncalled bases, had a mean Phred below 15, or lacked an exact match to the constant primer or identifier. COPE v1.2.5 was used to merge high-quality paired reads, and clonotypes were defined as unique nucleotide sequences. MiTCR v1.1 was used to align the clonotypes against IMGT TRBV, TRBD and TRBJ reference segments. Only V-J combinations with frequency above 0.0001, covering about 99% of repertoires, were analysed. A TCS score was defined as the ratio between F50 (clonal expansion) and ExV (chaos), using BLOSUM62-based TCRdist between CDR3 peptides within each V-J. Welch's t-statistics and random forest reduced approximately 520 V-J features to 13, which were used in a naive Bayes classifier (R e1071). The public reads were reprocessed in TCRdb via fastp at Q25 and MiXCR, keeping in-frame beta chains. Identical CDR3 protein sequences are pooled into one entry, listed with their most common genes and DNA. None of the V and J calls come from the authors' own analysis; TCRdb made them. The sample profile shows around 420,000 distinct CDR3 sequences; around 16% of them were found once. The top ten hold roughly 13% of the sample.

The sequenced sample was blood. This clonotype originated in a young woman with Graves' hyperthyroidism. The rearranged chain carries TRBV6-2 or TRBV6-3 and TRBJ1-1; the D gene assignment is ambiguous. The bases are TGTGCCAGCAGTTATTTTATCGGCCCTGAAGCTTTCTTT. Its translation is CASSYFIGPEAFF.